The rows below give T cell receptor beta chains drawn from one sample of a study of cytomegalovirus exposure and HLA in healthy donors. Assay used: immunoSEQ multiplex PCR; TCRdb lists only in-frame clones, some missing. The table has approximately 130,000 clones, 55% to 75% seen once. Input material: PBMCs. All receptors come from a human donor in good health. The CDR3 runs from the conserved cysteine through the conserved F or W. Fields, in order: V gene, CDR3 protein.

TRBV4-3,CASSQDLGDRGGNEQFF
TRBV2,CASGTYPGASPLHF
TRBV5-6,CASSLIPGTVNTEAFF
TRBV7-2,CASSVDSGANVLTF
TRBV11-1,CASSADRGRRETQYF
TRBV5-1,CASSYGQENSPLHF
TRBV9,CASSVGPGLASADTQYF
TRBV4-3,CASSQGPDRGVEKLFF
TRBV7-9,CSSSPPSRSETQYF
TRBV5-4,CASSLDPSGEQYF
TRBV19,CASSTRGVGEQYF
TRBV6-4,CASSDGSSGANVLTF
TRBV7-2,CASSLVAGVAGQPQHF
TRBV2,CASSPGQGQPQHF
TRBV11-1,CASSFDGSYGYTF
TRBV28,CASGLHTSGSFNEQFF
TRBV11-2,CASSLAGGIETQYF
TRBV7-2,CASSNRITYTDTQYF
TRBV5-6,CASSFGTGLEKLFF
TRBV2,CASSGIKQAKGVEQYF
TRBV5-4,CASSFGTAGNTIYF
TRBV15,CATSRDHSYEQYF
TRBV30,CAWSVGLAGGGTQYF
TRBV28,CASSPGNRQSNQPQHF
TRBV10-3,CAIKASGGDTDTQYF